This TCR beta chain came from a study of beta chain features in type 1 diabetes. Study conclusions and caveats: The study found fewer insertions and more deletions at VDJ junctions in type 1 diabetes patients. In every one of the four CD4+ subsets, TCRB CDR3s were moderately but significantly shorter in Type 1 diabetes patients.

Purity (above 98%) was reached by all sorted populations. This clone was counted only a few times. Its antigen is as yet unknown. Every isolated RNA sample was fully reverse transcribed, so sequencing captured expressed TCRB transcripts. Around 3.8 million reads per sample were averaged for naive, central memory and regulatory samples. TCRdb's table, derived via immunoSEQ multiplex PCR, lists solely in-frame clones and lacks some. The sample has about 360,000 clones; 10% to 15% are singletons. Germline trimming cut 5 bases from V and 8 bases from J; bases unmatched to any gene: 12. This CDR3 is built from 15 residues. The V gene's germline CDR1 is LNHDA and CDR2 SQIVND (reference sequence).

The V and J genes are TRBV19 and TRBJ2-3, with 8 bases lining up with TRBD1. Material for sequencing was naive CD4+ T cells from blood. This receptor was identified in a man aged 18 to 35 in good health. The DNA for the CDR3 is TGTGCCAGTAGTCTCACAGGGGGAGGTCGTGGTACGCAGTATTTT. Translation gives CASSLTGGGRGTQYF.